These T cell receptor beta chains were read from a single sample in a study of blood T cell repertoires in COVID-19. Sequencing was performed with immunoSEQ multiplex PCR; in TCRdb, only in-frame clones are kept and a portion is missing. The data hold around 88,000 clones, with roughly 80% observed a single time. Sequencing was performed on peripheral blood. Source of these receptors: a woman older than 75 with acute or convalescent COVID-19. Both conserved end residues are trimmed from each CDR3. A D gene is named only where the DNA matches it firmly.

D	J	V	CDR3
TRBD1	TRBJ1-5	TRBV19	ASSPTLGQGASKPQH
TRBD2	TRBJ2-5	TRBV19	ASREAGGGQTQY
.	TRBJ1-2	TRBV7-2	ASSFSGQKGYGYT
TRBD1	TRBJ2-7	TRBV6-5	ASRGQGAYEQY
.	TRBJ1-1	TRBV7-3	ASSTGGVTEAF
TRBD1	TRBJ2-2	TRBV9	ASSVALGVQGTDTGELF
.	TRBJ2-5	TRBV5-4	ASSLTGTETQY
TRBD1	TRBJ1-1	TRBV10-3	AISESVTGAKAF
.	TRBJ2-2	TRBV7-3	ASSLMPGSWEELF
.	TRBJ2-5	TRBV7-9	ASTVAGQETQY
.	TRBJ2-6	TRBV7-2	ASSRVRSGANVLT